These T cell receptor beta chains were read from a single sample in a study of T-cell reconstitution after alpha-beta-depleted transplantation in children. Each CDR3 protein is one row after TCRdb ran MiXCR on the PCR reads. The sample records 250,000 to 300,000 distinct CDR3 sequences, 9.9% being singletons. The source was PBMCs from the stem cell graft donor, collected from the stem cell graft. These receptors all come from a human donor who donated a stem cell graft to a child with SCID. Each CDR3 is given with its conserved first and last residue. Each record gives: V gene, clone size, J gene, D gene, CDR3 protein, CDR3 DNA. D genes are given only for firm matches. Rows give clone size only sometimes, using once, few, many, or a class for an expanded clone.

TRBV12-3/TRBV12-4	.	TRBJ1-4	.	CASSPVEAGNEKLFF	TGTGCCAGCAGTCCCGTTGAGGCCGGTAATGAAAAACTGTTTTTT
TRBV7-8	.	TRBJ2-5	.	CASSLGQPSMTQYF	TGTGCCAGCAGCTTAGGGCAGCCTTCCATGACCCAGTACTTC
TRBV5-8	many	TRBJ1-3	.	CASSLLSGNTIYF	TGTGCCAGCAGCTTGTTGTCGGGAAACACCATATATTTT
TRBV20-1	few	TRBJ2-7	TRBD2	CSAPTSFSDEQYF	TGCAGTGCTCCGACTAGCTTTAGCGACGAGCAGTACTTC
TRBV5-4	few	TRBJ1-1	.	CASGVPNTEAFF	TGTGCCAGCGGGGTACCGAACACTGAAGCTTTCTTT
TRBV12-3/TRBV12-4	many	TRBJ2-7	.	CASSLGEGPWEQYF	TGTGCCAGCAGTTTAGGTGAGGGCCCGTGGGAGCAGTACTTC
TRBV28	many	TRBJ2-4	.	CASTTYRGQDNNIQYF	TGTGCCAGCACCACATATCGGGGCCAAGACAACAACATTCAGTACTTC
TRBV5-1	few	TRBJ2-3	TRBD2	CASTSGGKTDTQYF	TGCGCCAGCACTAGCGGGGGTAAAACAGATACGCAGTATTTT
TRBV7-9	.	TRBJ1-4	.	CAGGTSRGNEKLFF	TGTGCCGGCGGTACCTCGAGGGGTAATGAAAAACTGTTTTTT
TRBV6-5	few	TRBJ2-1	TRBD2	CASSYMAGGHNEQFF	TGTGCCAGCAGTTACATGGCGGGGGGGCACAATGAGCAGTTCTTC
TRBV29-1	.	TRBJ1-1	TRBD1	CSVGSDRDTEAFF	TGCAGCGTTGGCTCGGACAGGGACACTGAAGCTTTCTTT
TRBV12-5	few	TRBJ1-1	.	CASDNPRGSAEAFF	TGTGCTAGTGATAACCCGCGAGGGTCCGCTGAAGCTTTCTTT
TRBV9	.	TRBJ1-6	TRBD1	CASSIDRDPNSPLHF	TGTGCCAGCAGTATCGACAGGGACCCAAATTCACCCCTCCACTTT
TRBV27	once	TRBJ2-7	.	CASSFSSAAYEQYF	TGTGCCAGCAGTTTCAGTTCGGCAGCCTACGAGCAGTACTTC
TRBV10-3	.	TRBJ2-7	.	CAIRGTRSSYEQYF	TGTGCCATCAGGGGGACTCGGAGCTCCTACGAGCAGTACTTC
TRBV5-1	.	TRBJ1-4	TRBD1	CASSYDRGSNEKLFF	TGCGCCAGCAGCTACGACAGGGGGTCTAATGAAAAACTGTTTTTT
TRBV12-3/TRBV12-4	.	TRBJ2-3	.	CASSPLGSDTQYF	TGTGCCAGCAGTCCGCTGGGATCAGATACGCAGTATTTT
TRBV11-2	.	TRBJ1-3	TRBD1	CASSFRTGFRNTIYF	TGTGCCAGCAGCTTTCGGACAGGATTTCGAAACACCATATATTTT
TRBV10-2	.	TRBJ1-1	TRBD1	CASSRTGDNTEAFF	TGCGCCAGCAGCCGGACAGGGGACAACACTGAAGCTTTCTTT
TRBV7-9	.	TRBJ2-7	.	CASSLVSGSSYEQYF	TGTGCCAGCAGCTTAGTGTCGGGGTCCTCCTACGAGCAGTACTTC
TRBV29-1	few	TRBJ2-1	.	CSVGRRGGYNEQFF	TGCAGCGTTGGTCGGAGGGGGGGTTACAATGAGCAGTTCTTC
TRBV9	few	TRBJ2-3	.	CASSVTRTTDTQYF	TGTGCCAGCAGCGTAACCAGAACCACAGATACGCAGTATTTT
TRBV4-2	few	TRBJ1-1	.	CASSQSKQGGTEAFF	TGTGCCAGCAGCCAATCAAAACAGGGTGGCACTGAAGCTTTCTTT
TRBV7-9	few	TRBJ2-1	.	CASSPSDNEQFF	TGTGCCAGCAGCCCCTCGGACAATGAGCAGTTCTTC
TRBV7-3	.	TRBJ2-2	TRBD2	CASSQGLAPTTGELFF	TGTGCCAGCAGCCAGGGACTAGCACCAACCACCGGGGAGCTGTTTTTT
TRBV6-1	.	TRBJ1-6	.	CASSPQGRNSPLHF	TGTGCCAGCAGTCCCCAAGGGAGAAACTCACCCCTCCACTTT